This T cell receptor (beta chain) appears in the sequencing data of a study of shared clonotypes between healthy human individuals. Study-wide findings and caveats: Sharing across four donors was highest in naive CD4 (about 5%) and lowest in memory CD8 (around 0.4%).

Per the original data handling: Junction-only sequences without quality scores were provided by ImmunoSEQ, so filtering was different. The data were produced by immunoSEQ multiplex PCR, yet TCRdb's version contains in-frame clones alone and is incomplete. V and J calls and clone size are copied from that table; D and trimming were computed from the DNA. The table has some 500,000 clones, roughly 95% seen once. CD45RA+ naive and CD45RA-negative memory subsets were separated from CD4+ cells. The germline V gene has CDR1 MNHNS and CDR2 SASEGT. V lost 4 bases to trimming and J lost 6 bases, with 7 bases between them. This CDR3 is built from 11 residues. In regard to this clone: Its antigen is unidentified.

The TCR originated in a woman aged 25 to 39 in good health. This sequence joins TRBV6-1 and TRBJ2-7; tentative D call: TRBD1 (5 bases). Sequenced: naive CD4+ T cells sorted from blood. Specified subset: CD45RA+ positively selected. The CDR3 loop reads CASSVGPEQYF. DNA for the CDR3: TGTGCCAGCAGTGTGGGGCCCGAGCAGTACTTC.